This T cell receptor (beta chain) was retrieved from a study of OX40 agonist ivuxolimab in advanced cancers. V lost 0 bases to trimming and J lost 2 bases, with 17 bases between them. Per the germline V gene, CDR1 is SGHDN and CDR2 is FVKESK. The CDR3 consists of 17 residues. Assay: immunoSEQ multiplex PCR; the TCRdb copy retains only in-frame clones and omits some. The data hold about 46,000 clones, with more than 85% observed a single time. This material consisted of CD4+ or CD8+ T cells sorted from blood, taken in a trial of the OX40 agonist ivuxolimab. The chain carries TRBV14 and TRBJ2-7, with D possibly TRBD2 on 7 matching bases. The sequence was obtained from an adult with an advanced solid tumor such as melanoma, head and neck, liver or kidney cancer. The CDR3: CASSQDLVGGETYEQYF. As DNA, the CDR3 is TGTGCCAGCAGCCAAGATCTCGTAGGGGGGGAGACCTACGAGCAGTACTTC. The whole variable domain, filled in from reference TRBV14 and TRBJ2-7, reads EAGVTQFPSHSVIEKGQTVTLRCDPISGHDNLYWYRRVMGKEIKFLLHFVKESKQDESGMPNNRFLAERTGGTYSTLKVQPAELEDSGVYFCASSQDLVGGETYEQYFGPGTRLTVT.